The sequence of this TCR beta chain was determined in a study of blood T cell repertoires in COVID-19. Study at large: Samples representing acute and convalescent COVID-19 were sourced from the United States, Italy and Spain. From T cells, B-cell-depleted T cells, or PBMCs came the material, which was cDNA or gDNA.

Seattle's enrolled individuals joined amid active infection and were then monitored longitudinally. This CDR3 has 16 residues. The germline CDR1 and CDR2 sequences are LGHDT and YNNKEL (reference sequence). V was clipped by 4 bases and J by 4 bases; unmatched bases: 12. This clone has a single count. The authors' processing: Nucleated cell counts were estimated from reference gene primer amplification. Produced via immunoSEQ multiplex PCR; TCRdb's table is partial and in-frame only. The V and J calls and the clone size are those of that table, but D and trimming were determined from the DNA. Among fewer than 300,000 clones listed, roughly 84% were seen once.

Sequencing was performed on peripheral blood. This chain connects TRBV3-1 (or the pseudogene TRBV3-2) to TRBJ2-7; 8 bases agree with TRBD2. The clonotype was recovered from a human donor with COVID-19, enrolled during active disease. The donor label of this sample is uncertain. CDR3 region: CASSLGSGSGLYEQYF. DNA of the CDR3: TGTGCCAGCAGCCTAGGAAGCGGGAGTGGATTATACGAGCAGTACTTC.